This section outlines one T cell receptor (beta chain) sequence together with its context. The antigen is not known. This specimen includes other DNA sequences encoding the same CDR3. This sample is drawn from a study of shared clonotypes between healthy human individuals. Study as a whole: Each donor's CD4 naive and CD4 memory cells filled three plates apiece, CD8 naive two, and CD8 memory one. Findings of the study overall: Around 4.9% of naive CD4 clonotypes were shared across a few donors.

Only in-frame clones appear in the TCRdb table, and some are missing; sequencing was by immunoSEQ multiplex PCR. The table lists 1 million to 1.2 million clones, approximately 80% of them singletons, with 0.89% in the top ten. The CDR3 length is 13 residues. The germline V gene encodes CDR1 SGHTA and CDR2 FQGTGA. V was shortened by 0 bases and J by 4 bases, with 5 bases between the two germline ends. This clonotype was sampled from a man aged 18 to 30 in good health. Some clones in this sample may be carry-over from other donors' samples. The V gene is TRBV7-3, the J gene TRBJ2-3; D unresolved. The source material was memory CD4+ T cells from PBMCs. The sample's subset: CD45RA-negative fraction. The CDR3 spells CASSLTSPDTQYF. As DNA, the CDR3 is TGTGCCAGCAGCTTAACTAGCCCAGATACGCAGTATTTT.